These 11 T cell receptor beta chains were all obtained from the same sample, sequenced in a study of shared clonotypes between healthy human individuals. Data came from immunoSEQ multiplex PCR; TCRdb stores just in-frame clones and leaves some out. The data contain around 2.5 million clones, 93% of them seen just once; the ten biggest clones take up more than 0.35%. Sequencing used naive CD4+ T cells from PBMCs. Subset specified: CD45RA+ positively selected. These TCRs come from a young man in good health. Some clones in this sample may be carry-over from other donors' samples.

The gene calls are TRBV6-5 and TRBJ1-4, with TRBD1 identical over 7 bases. CDR1 and CDR2 from the germline V gene are MNHEY and SVGAGI. The CDR3 is 15 residues long. Trimming at V came to 3 bases and at J to 6 bases, leaving 7 bases not matched to a gene. CDR3 protein: CASSYASGGDEKLFF. In nucleotides, the CDR3 is TGTGCCAGCAGTTATGCGTCAGGGGGTGATGAAAAACTGTTTTTT.

The rearrangement joins TRBV28 to TRBJ2-4; no reliable D call. V was cut by 6 bases and J by 5 bases, with 8 bases left in between. CDR1 is MDHEN, CDR2 SYDVKM, per germline. The CDR3 contains 12 residues. CDR3 region: CASSPFQNIQYF. CDR3 DNA: TGTGCCAGCAGCCCATTCCAAAACATTCAGTACTTC.

The V gene is TRBV5-6, the J gene TRBJ1-2; D might be TRBD1 (5 bases). Trimming cost V 4 bases and J 7 bases, with 20 bases left between them. The CDR3 length is 15 residues. The germline gives CDR1 SGHDT, CDR2 YYEEEE. The CDR3 is CASSQTGTDVRGYTF. The CDR3 region has the DNA TGTGCCAGCAGCCAGACCGGGACGGATGTACGTGGCTACACCTTC.

The chain recombines TRBV6-6 with TRBJ1-2; 8 positions match TRBD1. Germline CDR1 reads MNHNY; CDR2 reads SVGAGI (reference sequence). The CDR3 loop spans 13 amino acids. V was clipped by 5 bases and J by 7 bases; unmatched bases: 6. The CDR3 sequence is CASSADRGGGYTF. The CDR3 DNA reads as TGTGCCAGCAGTGCCGACAGGGGCGGTGGCTACACCTTC.

The genes are TRBV7-9 and TRBJ1-1; maybe TRBD1 (5 bases). Looked up from germline, CDR1 is SEHNR and CDR2 is FQNEAQ (reference sequence). The CDR3 covers 17 residues. V gave up 3 bases and J gave up 0 bases, with 17 bases separating them. The CDR3 DNA follows: TGTGCCAGCAGCTTTCCAGGGCCCCACTTAATGAACACTGAAGCTTTCTTT. It encodes CASSFPGPHLMNTEAFF. The full variable domain, in which reference TRBV7-9 and TRBJ1-1 provide the parts outside the CDR3, is DTGVSQNPRHKITKRGQNVTFRCDPISEHNRLYWYRQTLGQGPEFLTYFQNEAQLEKSRLLSDRFSAERPKGSFSTLEIQRTEQGDSAMYLCASSFPGPHLMNTEAFFGQGTRLTVV.

This sequence joins TRBV7-2 and TRBJ2-7; D possibly corresponds to TRBD2 (5 bases). V lost 2 bases, J lost 8 bases, and 22 bases lay in between. The germline V gene has CDR1 SGHTA and CDR2 FQGNSA. CDR3 length: 16 amino acids. The CDR3 DNA sequence: TGTGCCAGCAGCTTAATGGCGGTAGCGCACCCCTCCCAGCAGTACTTC. This encodes CASSLMAVAHPSQQYF.

The V and J genes are TRBV9 and TRBJ1-3; D unclear. V gave up 0 bases and J gave up 0 bases, with 10 bases separating them. The CDR3 spans 16 residues. Germline V gene sequence: CDR1 SGDLS, CDR2 YYNGEE. The CDR3 sequence: CASSVAPSGSGNTIYF. CDR3 nucleotides: TGTGCCAGCAGCGTAGCCCCTTCGGGCTCTGGAAACACCATATATTTT.

The count of this clone is one. V gene TRBV5-6 combines with J gene TRBJ2-5; D is possibly TRBD1 (6 bases). Trimming cost V 5 bases and J 5 bases, with 16 bases left between them. Germline V gene data show CDR1 as SGHDT and CDR2 as YYEEEE. This CDR3 has 14 residues. CDR3 coding DNA: TGTGCCAGCAGGAAACAGGGCCGTGGGGAGACCCAGTACTTC. It specifies CASRKQGRGETQYF. Variable domain in full (rest from reference TRBV5-6 and TRBJ2-5): DAGVTQSPTHLIKTRGQQVTLRCSPKSGHDTVSWYQQALGQGPQFIFQYYEEEERQRGNFPDRFSGHQFPNYSSELNVNALLLGDSALYLCASRKQGRGETQYFGPGTRLLVL.

This CDR3 reads CASSLAAGRDYGYTF. In DNA form, the CDR3 reads TGCGCCAGCAGCTTGGCCGCAGGGAGAGACTATGGCTACACCTTC. This rearrangement joins TRBV5-1 to TRBJ1-2; perhaps TRBD1 as D (5 bases). The CDR3 is made up of 15 amino acids. V lost 0 bases and J lost 3, with 12 bases in between. CDR1 is SGHRS, CDR2 YFSETQ, per germline.

This chain connects TRBV15 to TRBJ2-1; the match to TRBD2 covers 7 bases. The germline gives CDR1 LNHNV, CDR2 YYDKDF (reference sequence). The CDR3 extends over 15 amino acids. The V segment lost 0 bases and the J segment 8 bases; nucleotides outside the gene matches: 7. The CDR3 nucleotides are TGTGCCACCAGCAGAGATACTGCGGGGGTCGATGAGCAGTTCTTC. The encoded protein is CATSRDTAGVDEQFF.

V and J are TRBV7-3 and TRBJ1-5, with D hard to call. V lost 2 bases and J lost 3, with 11 bases in between. Per germline, CDR1 SGHTA and CDR2 FQGTGA. The CDR3 runs to 15 residues. The CDR3 nucleotides are TGTGCCAGCAGCTTACAAGGCAGACCCAATCAGCCCCAGCATTTT. Translating it yields CASSLQGRPNQPQHF.